The rows below give T cell receptor beta chains drawn from one sample of a study of cytomegalovirus exposure and HLA in healthy donors. Data came from immunoSEQ multiplex PCR; TCRdb stores just in-frame clones and leaves some out. The data contain hundreds of thousands of clones, roughly 83% of them seen just once; the ten biggest clones take up more than 0.6%. Sequenced input: PBMCs. These receptors were obtained from a boy between 2 and 10 years old in good health and CMV-seronegative. The CDR3 runs from the conserved cysteine through the conserved F or W. D genes are given only for firm matches. Clone size is given for some rows only: seen once, a few or many times, or a class if the clone is expanded.

NA	NA	TRBJ2-2	TRBV7-9	CASSLGGRVNTGELFF	TGTGCCAGCAGCTTAGGTGGCAGGGTAAACACCGGGGAGCTGTTTTTT
TRBD1	NA	TRBJ2-4	TRBV30	CAWSAGTGRNIQYF	TGTGCCTGGAGCGCCGGGACAGGCCGAAACATTCAGTACTTC
TRBD1	NA	TRBJ1-2	TRBV6-1	CASILGTGANYGYTF	TGTGCCAGCATCCTCGGGACAGGGGCTAACTATGGCTACACCTTC
NA	once	TRBJ2-7	TRBV11-3	CASSLEGGMASEQYF	TGTGCCAGCAGCTTAGAGGGCGGGATGGCATCCGAGCAGTACTTC
TRBD1	NA	TRBJ1-6	TRBV19	CASTLSDRGKSPLHF	TGTGCCAGTACCCTCTCCGACAGGGGAAAGTCACCCCTCCACTTT
TRBD1	NA	TRBJ2-1	TRBV5-5	CASSAYGTAYNEQFF	TGTGCCAGCAGCGCCTACGGGACAGCCTACAATGAGCAGTTCTTC
NA	once	TRBJ1-5	TRBV7-6	CASSSGETVYSNQPQHF	TGTGCCAGCAGCTCTGGAGAGACAGTCTATAGCAATCAGCCCCAGCATTTT
TRBD1	NA	TRBJ1-1	TRBV2	CASSVQGGTEAFF	TGTGCCAGCAGTGTACAGGGGGGCACTGAAGCTTTCTTT
NA	few	TRBJ1-3	TRBV2	CASSEWAEVYF	TGTGCCAGCAGTGAGTGGGCCGAAGTTTATTTT
TRBD2	NA	TRBJ2-3	TRBV5-4	CASSFSGTSGTLRGTDTQYF	TGTGCCAGCAGCTTTTCCGGGACTAGCGGGACACTGCGAGGCACAGATACGCAGTATTTT
TRBD1	NA	TRBJ2-7	TRBV4-1	CASSVRQGAYEQYF	TGCGCCAGCAGCGTCCGACAGGGGGCCTACGAGCAGTACTTC
TRBD2	NA	TRBJ2-1	TRBV7-2	CASSLTSGKFNEQFF	TGTGCCAGCAGCTTGACTAGCGGGAAGTTCAATGAGCAGTTCTTC
TRBD1	NA	TRBJ1-2	TRBV2	CASSGWDRAYGYTF	TGTGCCAGCAGCGGATGGGACAGGGCCTATGGCTACACCTTC
TRBD1	NA	TRBJ2-4	TRBV15	CAISGTGLAKNIQYF	TGTGCCATCTCCGGGACAGGTTTAGCCAAAAACATTCAGTACTTC
NA	NA	TRBJ1-1	TRBV7-2	CASSRRADTEAFF	TGTGCCAGCAGCCGTCGTGCAGACACTGAAGCTTTCTTT
NA	NA	TRBJ1-2	TRBV19	CASIGLNYGYTF	TGTGCCAGTATTGGGCTGAACTATGGCTACACCTTC